Listed below are T cell receptor beta chains from one sample, sequenced in a study of CD8+ T cells in alopecia areata. Sequenced by immunoSEQ multiplex PCR; TCRdb stores in-frame clones only, minus some. Altogether over 100,000 clones are present, about 50% being singletons, with the ten largest covering just over 0.45%. This specimen consisted of CD4+ T cells sorted from blood, obtained at week 4, from a patient treated with tofacitinib. The source is a human donor with alopecia areata. Both conserved end residues are part of each CDR3.

j_call | v_call | cdr3_aa
TRBJ1-3 | TRBV30 | CAWSVSGNTIYF
TRBJ2-7 | TRBV29-1 | CSVGLNSYEQYF
TRBJ2-1 | TRBV6-5 | CASKGLAGYNEQFF
TRBJ2-6 | TRBV30 | CAYLRSGVVYGANVLTF
TRBJ2-1 | TRBV5-1 | CASSSDSGINEQFF
TRBJ2-7 | TRBV2 | CASRSGTGGFHEQYF
TRBJ2-2 | TRBV29-1 | CSVFANRGLSTGELFF
TRBJ2-3 | TRBV5-1 | CASSLGHADTQYF
TRBJ1-1 | TRBV30 | CAWSPRQSAGAFF
TRBJ2-7 | TRBV5-1 | CASSPPDRVHEQYF
TRBJ2-7 | TRBV10-3 | CAAGGSYEQYF
TRBJ1-2 | TRBV29-1 | CSVGDRTSYGYTF
TRBJ1-1 | TRBV5-1 | CASREKADLIRNTEAFF
TRBJ1-1 | TRBV2 | CASSSTGGGTEAFF
TRBJ1-2 | TRBV25-1 | CASSRGATYGYTF
TRBJ1-2 | TRBV6-5 | CASRPDSRGRGYTF
TRBJ2-5 | TRBV5-1 | CASSSSGRGQETQYF
TRBJ2-1 | TRBV2 | CASSPQGGGYEQFF
TRBJ2-2 | TRBV27 | CASSWGRGGADTGELFF
TRBJ2-4 | TRBV30 | CAWSVPSGVAAKNIQYF
TRBJ1-2 | TRBV5-4 | CASSLRGAYGYTF
TRBJ2-7 | TRBV30 | CAWSPGSYEQYF
TRBJ1-1 | TRBV2 | CASRGPGGTEAFF
TRBJ1-4 | TRBV29-1 | CSVEEGDGEKLFF
TRBJ1-4 | TRBV10-3 | CAISERLTNEKLFF
TRBJ1-1 | TRBV29-1 | CSVAGGRGGSTEAFF
TRBJ2-1 | TRBV5-4 | CASSRWTSGYNEQFF
TRBJ2-7 | TRBV29-1 | CSVETKGRIYEQYF
TRBJ1-5 | TRBV29-1 | CSVAMMFDQPQHF
TRBJ1-2 | TRBV30 | CAWGILGQIYGYTF
TRBJ2-1 | TRBV29-1 | CSVVGSYNEQFF
TRBJ2-5 | TRBV5-1 | CASSLRTDGETQYF
TRBJ1-1 | TRBV29-1 | CSVEGVQGAPYTEAFF